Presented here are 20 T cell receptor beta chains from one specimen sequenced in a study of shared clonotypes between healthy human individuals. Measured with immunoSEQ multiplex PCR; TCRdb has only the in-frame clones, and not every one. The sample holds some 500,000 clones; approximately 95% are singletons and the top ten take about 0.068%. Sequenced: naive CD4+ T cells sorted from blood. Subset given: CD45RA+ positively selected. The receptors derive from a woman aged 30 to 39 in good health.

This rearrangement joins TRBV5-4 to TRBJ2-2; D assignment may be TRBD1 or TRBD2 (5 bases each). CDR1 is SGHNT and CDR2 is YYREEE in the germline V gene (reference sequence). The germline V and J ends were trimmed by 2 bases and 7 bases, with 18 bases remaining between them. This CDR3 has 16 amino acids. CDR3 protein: CASSFLTGLGGGELFF. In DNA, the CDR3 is TGTGCCAGCAGCTTCCTTACAGGCCTCGGAGGCGGGGAGCTGTTTTTT.

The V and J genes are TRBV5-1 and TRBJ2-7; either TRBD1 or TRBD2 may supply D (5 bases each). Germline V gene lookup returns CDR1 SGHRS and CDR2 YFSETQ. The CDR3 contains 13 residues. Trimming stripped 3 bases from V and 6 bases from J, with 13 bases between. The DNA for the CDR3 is TGCGCCAGCAGCTCCCTTGTGGGGACCGAGCAGTACTTC. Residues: CASSSLVGTEQYF.

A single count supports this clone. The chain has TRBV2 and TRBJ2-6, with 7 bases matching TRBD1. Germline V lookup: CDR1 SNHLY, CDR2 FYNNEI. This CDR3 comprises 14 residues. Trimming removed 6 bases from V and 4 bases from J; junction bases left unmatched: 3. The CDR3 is CASRTGHGANVLTF. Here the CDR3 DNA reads TGTGCCAGCAGGACAGGGCACGGGGCCAACGTCCTGACTTTC.

The CDR3, as DNA: TGTGCCAGTAGTCTCCCCGGACAGGCCAACTATGGCTACACCTTC. This sequence encodes CASSLPGQANYGYTF. The chain couples TRBV19 to TRBJ1-2, with 7 bases that match TRBD1. The length of the CDR3 is 15 residues. CDR1 and CDR2 (germline): LNHDA, SQIVND (reference sequence). V lost 5 bases to trimming and J lost 2 bases; unmatched junction nucleotides: 8.

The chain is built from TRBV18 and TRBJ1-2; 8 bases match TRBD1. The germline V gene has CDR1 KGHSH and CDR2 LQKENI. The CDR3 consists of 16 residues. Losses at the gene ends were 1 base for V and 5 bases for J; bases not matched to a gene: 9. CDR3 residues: CASSPRETGVRYGYTF. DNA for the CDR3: TGTGCCAGCTCACCACGAGAGACAGGGGTTCGGTATGGCTACACCTTC.

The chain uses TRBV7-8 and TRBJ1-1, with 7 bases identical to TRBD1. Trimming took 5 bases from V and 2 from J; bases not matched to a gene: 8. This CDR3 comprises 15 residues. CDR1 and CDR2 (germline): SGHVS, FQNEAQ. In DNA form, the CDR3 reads TGTGCCAGCAGCCCAGCAGGGGGTGTAAACACTGAAGCTTTCTTT. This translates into CASSPAGGVNTEAFF.

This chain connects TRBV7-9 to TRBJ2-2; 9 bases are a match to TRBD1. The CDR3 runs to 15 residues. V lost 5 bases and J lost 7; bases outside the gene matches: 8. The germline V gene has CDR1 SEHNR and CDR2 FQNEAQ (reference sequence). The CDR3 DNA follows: TGTGCCAGCAGCCCCCCGGACAGGGGACTCGGGGAGCTGTTTTTT. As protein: CASSPPDRGLGELFF.

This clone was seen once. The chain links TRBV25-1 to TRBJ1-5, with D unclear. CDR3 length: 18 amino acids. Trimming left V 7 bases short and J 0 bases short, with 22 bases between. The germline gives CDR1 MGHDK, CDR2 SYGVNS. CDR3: CASNPLGGQSYSNQPQHF. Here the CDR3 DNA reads TGTGCCAGCAATCCGTTGGGTGGCCAAAGCTATAGCAATCAGCCCCAGCATTTT. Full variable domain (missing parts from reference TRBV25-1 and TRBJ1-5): EADIYQTPRYLVIGTGKKITLECSQTMGHDKMYWYQQDPGMELHLIHYSYGVNSTEKGDLSSESTVSRIRTEHFPLTLESARPSHTSQYLCASNPLGGQSYSNQPQHFGDGTRLSIL.

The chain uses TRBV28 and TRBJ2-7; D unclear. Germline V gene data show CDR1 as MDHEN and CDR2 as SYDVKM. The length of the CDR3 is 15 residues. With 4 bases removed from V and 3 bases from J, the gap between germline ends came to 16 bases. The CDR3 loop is CASSWDGRTFYEQYF. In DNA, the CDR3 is TGTGCCAGCAGTTGGGATGGCCGAACCTTCTACGAGCAGTACTTC.

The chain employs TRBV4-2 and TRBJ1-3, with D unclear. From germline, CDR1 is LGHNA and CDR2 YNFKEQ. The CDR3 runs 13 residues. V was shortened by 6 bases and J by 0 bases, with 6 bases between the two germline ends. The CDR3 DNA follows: TGTGCCAGCAGACCCAGCTCTGGAAACACCATATATTTT. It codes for CASRPSSGNTIYF.

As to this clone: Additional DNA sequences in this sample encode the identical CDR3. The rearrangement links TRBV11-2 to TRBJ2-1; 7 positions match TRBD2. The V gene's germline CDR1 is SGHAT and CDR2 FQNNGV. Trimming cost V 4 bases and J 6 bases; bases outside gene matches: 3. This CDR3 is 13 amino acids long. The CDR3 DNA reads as TGTGCCAGCAGCTCGGGACTAACCAATGAGCAGTTCTTC. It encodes CASSSGLTNEQFF.

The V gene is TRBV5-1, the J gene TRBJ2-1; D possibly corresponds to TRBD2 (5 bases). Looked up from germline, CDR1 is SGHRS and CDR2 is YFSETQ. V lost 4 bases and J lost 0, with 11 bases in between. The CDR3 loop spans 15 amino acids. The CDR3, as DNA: TGCGCCAGCAGCCCGGACGGGAACTCCTACAATGAGCAGTTCTTC. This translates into CASSPDGNSYNEQFF.

The chain's CDR3 is CASSATSGSHNEQFF. The CDR3 region has the DNA TGTGCCAGCAGCGCCACTAGCGGGAGTCACAATGAGCAGTTCTTC. This chain connects TRBV9 to TRBJ2-1; 11 bases line up with TRBD2. Germline CDR1 is SGDLS and CDR2 is YYNGEE. V was clipped by 3 bases and J by 5 bases; unmatched bases: 4. This CDR3 is built from 15 residues.

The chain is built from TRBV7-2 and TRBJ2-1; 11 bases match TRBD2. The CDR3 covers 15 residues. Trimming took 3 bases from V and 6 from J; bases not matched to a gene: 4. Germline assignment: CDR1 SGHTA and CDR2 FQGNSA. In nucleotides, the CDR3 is TGTGCCAGCAGCTTCTCTCTAGCGGGAGGCAATGAGCAGTTCTTC. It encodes CASSFSLAGGNEQFF. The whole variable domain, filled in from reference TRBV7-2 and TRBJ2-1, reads GAGVSQSPSNKVTEKGKDVELRCDPISGHTALYWYRQSLGQGLEFLIYFQGNSAPDKSGLPSDRFSAERTGGSVSTLTIQRTQQEDSAVYLCASSFSLAGGNEQFFGPGTRLTVL.

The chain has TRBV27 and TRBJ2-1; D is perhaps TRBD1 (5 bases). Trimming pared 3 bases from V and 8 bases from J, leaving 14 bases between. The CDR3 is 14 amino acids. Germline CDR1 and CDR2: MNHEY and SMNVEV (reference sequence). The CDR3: CASSLGRAGHEQFF. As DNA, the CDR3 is TGTGCCAGCAGTTTGGGCAGGGCTGGCCATGAGCAGTTCTTC.

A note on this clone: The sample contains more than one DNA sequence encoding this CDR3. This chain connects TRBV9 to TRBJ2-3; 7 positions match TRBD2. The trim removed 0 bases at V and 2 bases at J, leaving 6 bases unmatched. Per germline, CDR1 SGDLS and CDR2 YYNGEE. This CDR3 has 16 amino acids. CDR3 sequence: CASSVGLADSTDTQYF. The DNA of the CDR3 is TGTGCCAGCAGCGTAGGGCTAGCGGACTCCACAGATACGCAGTATTTT.

CDR3 loop: CAISEGRSSSYEQYF. In nucleotides, the CDR3 is TGTGCCATCAGTGAAGGCCGCAGTAGCTCCTACGAGCAGTACTTC. This chain uses TRBV10-3 with TRBJ2-7; D is ambiguous. The CDR3 runs 15 residues. Trimming took off 3 bases at V and 0 bases at J, with 12 bases between the two ends. Per the germline V gene, CDR1 is ENHRY and CDR2 is SYGVKD.

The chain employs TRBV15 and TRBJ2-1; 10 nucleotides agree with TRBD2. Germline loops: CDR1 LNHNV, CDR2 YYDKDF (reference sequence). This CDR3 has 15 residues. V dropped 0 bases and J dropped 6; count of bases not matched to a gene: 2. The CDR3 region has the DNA TGTGCCACCAGCAGAGATGGGACTAGCGTCAATGAGCAGTTCTTC. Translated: CATSRDGTSVNEQFF.

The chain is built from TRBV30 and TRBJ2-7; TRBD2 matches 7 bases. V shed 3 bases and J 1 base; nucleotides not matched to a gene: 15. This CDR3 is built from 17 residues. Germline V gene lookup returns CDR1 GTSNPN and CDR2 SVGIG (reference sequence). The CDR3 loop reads CAWRNPNSGLDSYEQYF. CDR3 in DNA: TGTGCCTGGAGAAATCCTAATAGTGGACTAGATTCCTACGAGCAGTACTTC.

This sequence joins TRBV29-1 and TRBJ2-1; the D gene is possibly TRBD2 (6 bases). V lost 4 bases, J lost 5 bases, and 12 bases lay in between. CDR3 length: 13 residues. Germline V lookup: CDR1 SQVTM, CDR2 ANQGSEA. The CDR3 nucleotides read TGCAGCGTTGTTAAGCGGGCCGACAATGAGCAGTTCTTC. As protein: CSVVKRADNEQFF.